Below are 27 T cell receptor beta chains sequenced from a single sample in a study of blood T cell repertoires in COVID-19. Assay used: immunoSEQ multiplex PCR; TCRdb lists only in-frame clones, some missing. The sample yields about 110,000 clones, 88% seen once. Sequenced: peripheral blood. These receptors originate from a human donor in a cohort sampled during active COVID-19.

This CDR3 reads CATSRNEQFF. The CDR3 nucleotides read TGCGCCACTTCGAGGAATGAGCAGTTCTTC. The J gene is TRBJ2-1, the V gene TRBV10-1, with no clear D. Deletions cut 10 bases from V and 7 bases from J, with 8 bases between. This CDR3 spans 10 amino acids. Germline CDR1 is WNHNN and CDR2 is SYGVQD (reference sequence).

The chain combines TRBV7-9 with TRBJ2-7, with D uncertain. This CDR3 is 13 amino acids long. The germline gives CDR1 SEHNR, CDR2 FQNEAQ (reference sequence). The V end was cut by 2 bases, the J end by 3 bases, with 8 bases between. Here the CDR3 reads CASSLLVRYEQYF. The CDR3, as DNA: TGTGCCAGCAGCTTACTAGTACGCTACGAGCAGTACTTC.

This clone occurred once. This chain connects TRBV5-1 to TRBJ2-3; 9 nucleotides align to TRBD1. The CDR3 spans 16 residues. Germline CDR1 is SGHRS and CDR2 is YFSETQ. V gave up 2 bases and J gave up 6 bases; unmatched junction bases: 10. CDR3 protein: CASSFAAGQGGDTQYF. For the CDR3, the DNA is TGCGCCAGCAGCTTTGCAGCGGGACAGGGAGGCGATACGCAGTATTTT.

This chain links TRBV4-1 with TRBJ1-1; D is ambiguous. CDR1 and CDR2 from the germline V gene are MGHRA and YSYEKL. V lost 0 bases and J lost 3, with 11 bases in between. This CDR3 contains 15 residues. CDR3 amino acids: CASSQDRALDTEAFF. CDR3 in DNA: TGCGCCAGCAGCCAAGACCGTGCACTGGACACTGAAGCTTTCTTT.

The chain couples TRBV5-1 to TRBJ1-1; D may be TRBD1 (5 bases). Germline assignment: CDR1 SGHRS and CDR2 YFSETQ. This CDR3 comprises 15 residues. V dropped 2 bases and J dropped 0 bases, with 11 bases sitting between them. CDR3 residues: CASSLTDSMNTEAFF. The CDR3 coding sequence is TGCGCCAGCAGCTTAACCGACAGTATGAACACTGAAGCTTTCTTT.

V is TRBV19 and J is TRBJ2-3; TRBD1 might be the D (5 bases). Trimming shortened V by 5 bases and J by 1 base, and 10 bases separated the two germline ends. The CDR3 loop spans 14 amino acids. Germline loops: CDR1 LNHDA, CDR2 SQIVND (reference sequence). CDR3 protein: CASSFEGGTDTQYF. The DNA for the CDR3 is TGTGCCAGTAGTTTCGAAGGGGGCACAGATACGCAGTATTTT.

This clone has a handful of counts. The chain recombines TRBV11-2 with TRBJ2-3, with D possibly TRBD2 on 6 matching bases. Per the germline V gene, CDR1 is SGHAT and CDR2 is FQNNGV. The ends were cut back, 5 bases at V and 5 bases at J, with 14 bases in the middle. The CDR3 totals 14 residues. The CDR3 region is CASSPRLGGDTQYF. CDR3 nucleotide sequence: TGTGCCAGCAGCCCGAGACTGGGAGGAGATACGCAGTATTTT. The whole variable domain, remainder taken from reference TRBV11-2 and TRBJ2-3, is EAGVAQSPRYKIIEKRQSVAFWCNPISGHATLYWYQQILGQGPKLLIQFQNNGVVDDSQLPKDRFSAERLKGVDSTLKIQPAKLEDSAVYLCASSPRLGGDTQYFGPGTRLTVL.

The CDR3 coding sequence is TGTGCCAGCACCCCCCCTCGGGGCAGGGGGCCGAACACTGAAGCTTTCTTT. Encoded protein: CASTPPRGRGPNTEAFF. The rearrangement joins TRBV9 to TRBJ1-1; 8 positions agree with TRBD1. There are 17 residues in the CDR3. V lost 6 bases to trimming and J lost 1 base; unmatched junction nucleotides: 14. CDR1 is SGDLS and CDR2 is YYNGEE in the germline V gene.

The chain has TRBV21-1 and TRBJ2-7; the table's D call, TRBD1, was not checked against the DNA. TRBV21-1 is deemed a pseudogene. The CDR3 has 15 residues. DNA of the CDR3: TGTGCCAGCAGAAGGAAGGACAGGGTTTACTACGAGCAGTACTTC. It is translated as CASRRKDRVYYEQYF.

The gene calls are TRBV12-3 or TRBV12-4 and TRBJ1-2, with TRBD1 identical over 7 bases. V was pared by 4 bases and J by 8 bases, with 7 bases of the junction left unmatched. The CDR3 contains 13 residues. This CDR3 reads CASSWGQGEGYTF. DNA for the CDR3: TGTGCCAGCAGTTGGGGTCAGGGGGAAGGCTACACCTTC.

J is TRBJ2-1 and V is TRBV30; 7 bases fit TRBD1. The V and J ends lost 3 bases and 4 bases, in that order; junction bases with no gene match: 6. The CDR3 sequence is 14 residues long. Per the germline V gene, CDR1 is GTSNPN and CDR2 is SVGIG (reference sequence). The CDR3: CAWSRDSSYNEQFF. The CDR3 bases are TGTGCCTGGAGCCGGGACAGCAGTTACAATGAGCAGTTCTTC. Complete variable domain (other parts from reference TRBV30 and TRBJ2-1): SQTIHQWPATLVQPVGSPLSLECTVEGTSNPNLYWYRQAAGRGLQLLFYSVGIGQISSEVPQNLSASRPQDRQFILSSKKLLLSDSGFYLCAWSRDSSYNEQFFGPGTRLTVL.

The genes are TRBV5-1 and TRBJ2-3, with 10 bases fitting TRBD2. V gave up 7 bases and J gave up 0 bases; unmatched junction bases: 5. The CDR3 has 15 amino acids. Germline V gene lookup returns CDR1 SGHRS and CDR2 YFSETQ. In DNA form, the CDR3 reads TGCGCCAGCGAAACTAGCGGGGCTAGCACAGATACGCAGTATTTT. Its protein is CASETSGASTDTQYF.

The chain links TRBV5-1 to TRBJ2-2, with 7 bases that match TRBD1. The germline CDR1 and CDR2 sequences are SGHRS and YFSETQ. The CDR3 is 17 amino acids. J lost 4 bases, V lost 4 bases, and 13 bases had no gene match. In DNA, the CDR3 is TGCGCCAGCAGCGCTACTCCCGGGACAGCGGCCACCGGGGAGCTGTTTTTT. This codes for CASSATPGTAATGELFF. The entire variable domain, with the rest obtained from reference TRBV5-1 and TRBJ2-2, is as follows: KAGVTQTPRYLIKTRGQQVTLSCSPISGHRSVSWYQQTPGQGLQFLFEYFSETQRNKGNFPGRFSGRQFSNSRSEMNVSTLELGDSALYLCASSATPGTAATGELFFGEGSRLTVL.

The chain couples TRBV28 to TRBJ2-3; the match to TRBD2 covers 9 bases. The CDR3 sequence is 14 residues long. Losses at the gene ends were 5 bases for V and 5 bases for J; bases not matched to a gene: 5. CDR1 and CDR2 (germline): MDHEN, SYDVKM. The CDR3: CASSGGGAVDTQYF. The CDR3 coding sequence is TGTGCCAGCAGTGGCGGGGGGGCCGTAGATACGCAGTATTTT.

The CDR3 nucleotides are TGTGCCAGCGGGGGACAGGGGAGCTCCTACGAGCAGTACTTC. It is translated as CASGGQGSSYEQYF. This chain joins TRBV3-1 (or the pseudogene TRBV3-2) and TRBJ2-7, with 10 bases aligning to TRBD1. This CDR3 comprises 14 residues. V was pared by 8 bases and J by 0 bases, with 4 bases of the junction left unmatched. Germline CDR1 reads LGHDT; CDR2 reads YNNKEL (reference sequence).

The chain employs TRBV9 and TRBJ2-1; TRBD2 agrees at 10 bases. The CDR3 runs to 19 residues. V lost 3 bases, J lost 5 bases, and 17 bases stayed unmatched. Germline V lookup: CDR1 SGDLS, CDR2 YYNGEE. In DNA, the CDR3 is TGTGCCAGCAGCGCCGGGACTAGCGAGAGAGTGTGGTTCGACAATGAGCAGTTCTTC. Its translation is CASSAGTSERVWFDNEQFF.

The chain has TRBV6-4 and TRBJ2-3, with 8 bases lining up with TRBD2. Germline CDR1 and CDR2: MRHNA and SNTAGT. Trimming took 2 bases from V and 1 from J; bases not matched to a gene: 2. This CDR3 is built from 15 residues. The CDR3 loop reads CASSDTAGGTDTQYF. In DNA, the CDR3 is TGTGCCAGCAGTGACACAGCGGGAGGCACAGATACGCAGTATTTT.

The V call is TRBV28, the J call TRBJ2-1, with a weak D call TRBD2 (5 bases). The germline CDR1 and CDR2 sequences are MDHEN and SYDVKM. Trimming took 6 bases from V and 0 from J, leaving 9 bases between them. The CDR3 extends over 14 amino acids. CDR3 in DNA: TGTGCCAGCAGACCCCGGGACTCCTACAATGAGCAGTTCTTC. It specifies CASRPRDSYNEQFF.

This clone has just one count. The V call is TRBV21-1, the J call TRBJ1-1; the table's D call, TRBD1, has no DNA check behind it. TRBV21-1 is an annotated pseudogene. The CDR3 covers 19 residues. This chain's CDR3 is CASSDRGQGAASMNTEAFF. CDR3 nucleotides: TGTGCCAGCAGCGACCGGGGACAGGGAGCCGCGAGTATGAACACTGAAGCTTTCTTT.

V usage is TRBV13 and J usage is TRBJ2-1; TRBD1 aligns across 10 bases. The V gene end was trimmed by 5 bases and the J gene end by 2 bases; junction bases not matched to a gene: 3. In germline, CDR1 is PRHDT, CDR2 FYEKMQ (reference sequence). The CDR3 has 15 residues. The CDR3 bases are TGTGCCAGCAGCCACGGGACAGGGGCCTACAATGAGCAGTTCTTC. Translation: CASSHGTGAYNEQFF. The variable domain in full, with the rest retrieved from reference TRBV13 and TRBJ2-1, is AAGVIQSPRHLIKEKRETATLKCYPIPRHDTVYWYQQGPGQDPQFLISFYEKMQSDKGSIPDRFSAQQFSDYHSELNMSSLELGDSALYFCASSHGTGAYNEQFFGPGTRLTVL.

This clone was seen a few times. The chain couples TRBV6-5 to TRBJ1-5; possible D gene TRBD1, 6 bases. Between the trimmed V and J ends, which lost 6 bases and 0 bases, there was a span of 12 bases. CDR1 and CDR2 (germline): MNHEY, SVGAGI. This CDR3 spans 15 amino acids. The CDR3 DNA follows: TGTGCCAGCAGGGGGGACAAGTATAGCAATCAGCCCCAGCATTTT. Translation: CASRGDKYSNQPQHF.

The V call is TRBV29-1, the J call TRBJ2-1, with a weak D call TRBD2 (7 bases). There are 13 residues in the CDR3. Trimming took 6 bases from V and 6 from J, leaving 15 bases between them. CDR1 and CDR2 (germline): SQVTM, ANQGSEA. Here the CDR3 reads CSVRGGESNEQFF. The CDR3 nucleotides read TGCAGCGTCAGGGGAGGGGAAAGCAATGAGCAGTTCTTC.

This sequence joins TRBV19 and TRBJ1-6, with D hard to call. Per germline, CDR1 LNHDA and CDR2 SQIVND (reference sequence). V was trimmed by 3 bases and J by 7 bases, leaving 13 bases between them. This CDR3 has 15 residues. The CDR3 DNA is TGTGCCAGTAGTATGTGGCCAGGCTCAAATTCACCCCTCCACTTT. It specifies CASSMWPGSNSPLHF.

The chain joins TRBV6-5 to TRBJ2-1; D might be TRBD2 (5 bases). V was trimmed by 0 bases and J by 10 bases, leaving 19 bases between them. This CDR3 region has 16 residues. Germline CDR1 is MNHEY and CDR2 is SVGAGI. In nucleotides, the CDR3 is TGTGCCAGCAGTTACTCGAATCCCGGGGTGACCGGAGAGCAGTTCTTC. Residues: CASSYSNPGVTGEQFF.

This clone was recorded only once. This chain connects TRBV7-6 to TRBJ1-4; D perhaps matches TRBD1 (6 bases). This CDR3 spans 15 amino acids. With 5 bases removed from V and 7 bases from J, the gap between germline ends came to 17 bases. Germline CDR1 and CDR2: SGHVS and FNYEAQ. The DNA of the CDR3 is TGTGCCAGCAGCCGGTACAGGGAGGGGAGTGAAAAACTGTTTTTT. It translates to CASSRYREGSEKLFF.

The rearrangement links TRBV7-9 to TRBJ2-2; D unresolved. From germline, CDR1 is SEHNR and CDR2 FQNEAQ (reference sequence). This CDR3 spans 14 amino acids. Trimming stripped 3 bases from V and 3 bases from J, with 8 bases between. CDR3 coding DNA: TGTGCCAGCAGCTTTCCCGGGTACACCGGGGAGCTGTTTTTT. This sequence encodes CASSFPGYTGELFF. The full variable domain, completed using reference TRBV7-9 and TRBJ2-2, is DTGVSQNPRHKITKRGQNVTFRCDPISEHNRLYWYRQTLGQGPEFLTYFQNEAQLEKSRLLSDRFSAERPKGSFSTLEIQRTEQGDSAMYLCASSFPGYTGELFFGEGSRLTVL.

The chain recombines TRBV7-9 with TRBJ1-2, with D unclear. The CDR3 sequence is 13 residues long. CDR1 and CDR2 from the germline V gene are SEHNR and FQNEAQ (reference sequence). V lost 3 bases and J lost 4, with 9 bases in between. CDR3 DNA sequence: TGTGCCAGCAGCTTGGAGGGTGGCTATGGCTACACCTTC. Amino acid sequence: CASSLEGGYGYTF.